One sample yielded the 11 T cell receptor beta chains listed below, sequenced in a study of cytomegalovirus exposure and HLA in healthy donors. With 60 Vbeta and 13 Jbeta primers, the PCR was carried out. The protocol was immunoSEQ multiplex PCR, while the TCRdb copy is restricted to in-frame clones and leaves out a portion. The sample contains about 160,000 clones, 70% to 90% of which appear only once. The sample consisted of PBMCs. These receptors originate from a man aged 18 to 30 in good health and CMV-seropositive.

V and J are TRBV4-3 and TRBJ1-1; tentatively, D is TRBD1 (5 bases). This CDR3 contains 14 residues. Looked up from germline, CDR1 is LGHNA and CDR2 is YSLEER. V was shortened by 6 bases and J by 3 bases, with 14 bases between the two germline ends. This chain's CDR3 is CASSVGALDTEAFF. The DNA for the CDR3 is TGCGCCAGCAGTGTTGGGGCCTTGGACACTGAAGCTTTCTTT.

J is TRBJ1-2 and V is TRBV5-1; 9 nucleotides agree with TRBD1. V was clipped by 4 bases and J by 5 bases; unmatched bases: 9. Germline assignment: CDR1 SGHRS and CDR2 YFSETQ. The CDR3 totals 15 residues. The CDR3 spells CASSPGTGFPYGYTF. In nucleotides, the CDR3 is TGCGCCAGCAGCCCCGGGACAGGGTTTCCTTATGGCTACACCTTC.

The V gene is TRBV4-1, the J gene TRBJ2-2; 9 positions match TRBD2. J gave up 5 bases and V 0 bases, and 7 bases lay outside the gene matches. Germline V lookup: CDR1 MGHRA, CDR2 YSYEKL. The CDR3 length is 17 residues. Here the CDR3 reads CASSQDLGSGGTGELFF. The CDR3, as DNA: TGCGCCAGCAGCCAAGATCTGGGTAGCGGGGGAACCGGGGAGCTGTTTTTT.

This sequence joins TRBV5-6 and TRBJ2-1, with D unclear. Trimming cost V 3 bases and J 7 bases, with 8 bases left between them. Per germline, CDR1 SGHDT and CDR2 YYEEEE. The length of the CDR3 is 12 residues. In DNA form, the CDR3 reads TGTGCCAGCAGCTACCGGGTTAATGAGCAGTTCTTC. Its translation: CASSYRVNEQFF.

V and J are TRBV6-6 and TRBJ1-1, with D uncertain. The CDR3 loop spans 14 amino acids. V dropped 2 bases and J dropped 1 base, with 8 bases sitting between them. Germline CDR1 is MNHNY and CDR2 is SVGAGI (reference sequence). CDR3 sequence reads: CASSYPQENTEAFF. CDR3 sequence (DNA): TGTGCCAGCAGTTACCCGCAGGAGAACACTGAAGCTTTCTTT.

This clone turned up a few times. This chain joins TRBV5-4 and TRBJ2-5; D possibly corresponds to TRBD2 (5 bases). CDR3 size: 16 residues. The V end lost 4 bases, the J end lost 2 bases, and 18 bases lay between the germline ends. Germline-derived CDR1 and CDR2 are SGHNT and YYREEE (reference sequence). The CDR3 protein is CASSPNPSRGQETQYF. The CDR3 nucleotides read TGTGCCAGCAGCCCCAACCCGAGTCGGGGACAAGAGACCCAGTACTTC.

V and J are TRBV7-2 and TRBJ2-3; 8 bases map to TRBD1. This CDR3 contains 16 residues. Germline CDR1 reads SGHTA; CDR2 reads FQGNSA. Trimming took 6 bases from V and 3 from J; bases not matched to a gene: 11. The CDR3 DNA follows: TGTGCCAGCAGACTTATGACAGGGGTGGGTACAGATACGCAGTATTTT. Protein: CASRLMTGVGTDTQYF.

The CDR3 is CASSDRVTNEKLFF. CDR3 in DNA: TGTGCCAGCAGCGACAGGGTTACTAATGAAAAACTGTTTTTT. The rearrangement uses TRBV7-8 and TRBJ1-4, with 7 bases lining up with TRBD1. V was pared by 5 bases and J by 2 bases, with 2 bases of the junction left unmatched. Germline CDR1 reads SGHVS; CDR2 reads FQNEAQ. The length of the CDR3 is 14 residues.

This clone was seen a single time. The V and J genes are TRBV28 and TRBJ1-1; a weak D match, TRBD1 (6 bases). Deletions cut 3 bases from V and 5 bases from J, with 13 bases between. Per germline, CDR1 MDHEN and CDR2 SYDVKM. There are 14 residues in the CDR3. The CDR3 DNA reads as TGTGCCAGCAGTTTCGGGGGGGCGAGGACTGAAGCTTTCTTT. Its translation is CASSFGGARTEAFF.

This clone was detected only once. The genes are TRBV14 and TRBJ1-4, with TRBD1 matching 7 bases. The CDR3 covers 14 residues. The J segment lost 3 bases and the V segment lost 4 bases, leaving 2 bases of the junction unmatched. Germline V gene sequence: CDR1 SGHDN, CDR2 FVKESK. In nucleotides, the CDR3 is TGTGCCAGCAGCCGACAGGGCCCTAATGAAAAACTGTTTTTT. Translated, it gives CASSRQGPNEKLFF.

The CDR3 loop is CASSLDTIYEQYF. The DNA of the CDR3 is TGTGCCAGCAGCTTGGACACAATCTACGAGCAGTACTTC. The chain joins TRBV5-6 to TRBJ2-7; D is uncertain. The CDR3 is 13 residues long. The germline V and J ends were trimmed by 0 bases and 3 bases, with 7 bases remaining between them. CDR1 and CDR2 (germline): SGHDT, YYEEEE.